Listed below are T cell receptor beta chains from one sample, sequenced in a study of T-cell reconstitution after alpha-beta-depleted transplantation in children. MiXCR was run by TCRdb on the PCR reads, yielding one entry per CDR3 protein. The table includes some 590,000 distinct CDR3 sequences, roughly a tenth detected once. The source material was PBMCs from the stem cell graft donor, sampled from the stem cell graft. These receptors were taken from a human donor who donated a stem cell graft to a child with acute myeloid leukemia. The CDR3 runs from the conserved cysteine through the conserved F or W. A D gene is named only where the DNA matches it firmly.

>TRBJ2-1|TRBV4-3|TRBD2
CASSQDQASGSKYNEQFF
>TRBJ2-3|TRBV18|-
CASSPLQSTDTQYF
>TRBJ2-5|TRBV4-3|TRBD2
CASSQDRGAEREVGETQYF
>TRBJ2-3|TRBV5-1|TRBD1
CASSLPTGADTQYF
>TRBJ2-1|TRBV11-2|TRBD2
CASSLVRWRERNEQFF
>TRBJ2-7|TRBV27|TRBD1
CASSYSGTDSYEQYF
>TRBJ2-3|TRBV9|-
CASSVFGPDTQYF
>TRBJ2-6|TRBV6-5|-
CASSSTFSGANVLTF
>TRBJ2-7|TRBV9|TRBD2
CASSVDGGRNYEQYF
>TRBJ2-7|TRBV20-1|-
CSARGPVPSYEQYF
>TRBJ2-7|TRBV12-3/TRBV12-4|TRBD1
CASSSGQAFPYEQYF
>TRBJ2-5|TRBV7-9|TRBD1
CASSPRRDRDQETQYF
>TRBJ2-3|TRBV18|-
CASSTSAGRTDTQYF
>TRBJ2-3|TRBV10-3|-
CAISEAETDTQYF
>TRBJ1-6|TRBV14|TRBD1
CASSLSTGNNSPLHF
>TRBJ2-1|TRBV29-1|TRBD2
CSGRLAGPPNEQFF
>TRBJ2-7|TRBV6-2/TRBV6-3|-
CASSSVGDLGEQYF
>TRBJ2-3|TRBV19|TRBD2
CASNTAGGDTQYF